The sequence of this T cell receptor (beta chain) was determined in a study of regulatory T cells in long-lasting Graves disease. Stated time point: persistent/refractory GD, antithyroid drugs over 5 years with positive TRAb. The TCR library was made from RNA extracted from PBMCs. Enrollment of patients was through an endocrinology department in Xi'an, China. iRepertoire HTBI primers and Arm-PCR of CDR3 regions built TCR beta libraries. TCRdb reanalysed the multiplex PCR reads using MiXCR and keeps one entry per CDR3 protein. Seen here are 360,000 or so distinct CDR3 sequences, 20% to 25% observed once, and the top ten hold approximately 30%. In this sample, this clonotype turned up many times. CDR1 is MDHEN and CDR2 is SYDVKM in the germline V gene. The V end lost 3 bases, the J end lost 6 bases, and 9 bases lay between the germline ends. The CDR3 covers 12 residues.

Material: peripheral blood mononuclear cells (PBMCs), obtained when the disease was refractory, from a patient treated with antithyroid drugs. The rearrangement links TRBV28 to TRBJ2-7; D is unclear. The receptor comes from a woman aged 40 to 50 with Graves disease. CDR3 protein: CASSFGRREQYF. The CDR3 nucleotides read TGTGCCAGCAGTTTTGGAAGGCGCGAGCAGTACTTC.